One sample yielded the 23 T cell receptor beta chains listed below, sequenced in a study of cytomegalovirus exposure and HLA in healthy donors (dated by TCRdb to about 2017). Receptor libraries were prepared by the immunoSEQ multiplex PCR assay. For the multiplex PCR, a mixture combining 60 forward primers for TCR Vbeta segments and 13 reverse primers for TCR Jbeta segments was used. TCRdb took this table from immuneACCESS and kept in-frame rearrangements with V and J called. Such tables lack part of the clones; where checked against another copy, unresolved V genes explain under half of the gap, and the rest is unexplained. In this sample the table shows around 120,000 clones, under 80% of which occur a single time. The leading ten clones occupy 30% of the sample. The sample comprised PBMCs. Receptors originate from a man in his fifties or sixties in good health and CMV-seropositive.

This chain joins TRBV9 and TRBJ1-6; D possibly corresponds to TRBD1 (5 bases). Germline loops: CDR1 SGDLS, CDR2 YYNGEE. The length of the CDR3 is 15 residues. V dropped 3 bases and J dropped 8 bases, with 15 bases sitting between them. The DNA for the CDR3 is TGTGCCAGCAGCGCCATGGTCCGGGGGGATTCACCCCTCCACTTT. It translates to CASSAMVRGDSPLHF.

The chain carries TRBV18 and TRBJ1-2; maybe TRBD1 (5 bases). The CDR3 spans 15 residues. The germline V gene encodes CDR1 KGHSH and CDR2 LQKENI. V was pared by 6 bases and J by 8 bases, with 22 bases between. Written as DNA, the CDR3 is TGTGCCAGCTCGCTCCCCGGGGGACGGAAGGAGGGCTACACCTTC. It specifies CASSLPGGRKEGYTF.

V usage is TRBV7-8 and J usage is TRBJ2-7, with D possibly matching TRBD2 (6 bases). The germline V and J ends were trimmed by 1 base and 9 bases, with 10 bases remaining between them. Looked up from germline, CDR1 is SGHVS and CDR2 is FQNEAQ. The CDR3 spans 12 residues. The CDR3 loop reads CASSLGRESQYF. The CDR3 nucleotides read TGTGCCAGCAGCTTAGGGAGGGAATCGCAGTACTTC.

The chain has TRBV6-5 and TRBJ1-5; 9 nucleotides agree with TRBD1. CDR1 and CDR2 from the germline V gene are MNHEY and SVGAGI. There are 14 residues in the CDR3. V lost 2 bases, J lost 5 bases, and 1 base stayed unmatched. DNA for the CDR3: TGTGCCAGCAGTTACAGGACAGGGGATCAGCCCCAGCATTTT. This translates into CASSYRTGDQPQHF.

This clone has a handful of counts. The CDR3 nucleotides read TGTGCCACCAGCAGTGGCAGAGGGGGCGGGAGCAATCAGCCCCAGCATTTT. Translation gives CATSSGRGGGSNQPQHF. The V call is TRBV15, the J call TRBJ1-5; the match to TRBD1 covers 7 bases. The trim removed 3 bases at V and 1 base at J, leaving 9 bases unmatched. This CDR3 comprises 17 residues. Germline loops: CDR1 LNHNV, CDR2 YYDKDF (reference sequence). Filled out from reference TRBV15 and TRBJ1-5, the complete variable domain reads DAMVIQNPRYQVTQFGKPVTLSCSQTLNHNVMYWYQQKSSQAPKLLFHYYDKDFNNEADTPDNFQSRRPNTSFCFLDIRSPGLGDTAMYLCATSSGRGGGSNQPQHFGDGTRLSIL.

J is TRBJ2-1 and V is TRBV5-4; maybe TRBD1 (5 bases). The V and J ends lost 4 bases and 5 bases respectively, with 7 bases between them. The CDR3 is 12 residues long. Looked up from germline, CDR1 is SGHNT and CDR2 is YYREEE (reference sequence). The CDR3 is CASSLDNNEQFF. The CDR3 bases are TGTGCCAGCAGCCTGGACAACAATGAGCAGTTCTTC.

The V call is TRBV2, the J call TRBJ2-2, with D perhaps TRBD1 (6 bases). Deletions cut 6 bases from V and 4 bases from J, with 12 bases between. This CDR3 has 14 amino acids. Germline-derived CDR1 and CDR2 are SNHLY and FYNNEI. The CDR3: CASSRTEVTGELFF. In nucleotides, the CDR3 is TGTGCCAGCAGCCGGACAGAGGTCACCGGGGAGCTGTTTTTT.

This chain connects TRBV9 to TRBJ1-3; TRBD1 is a possible D gene (5 bases). Per germline, CDR1 SGDLS and CDR2 YYNGEE. V was trimmed by 0 bases and J by 0 bases, leaving 13 bases between them. There are 17 residues in the CDR3. CDR3 amino acids: CASSVVPGRNSGNTIYF. DNA of the CDR3: TGTGCCAGCAGCGTAGTCCCAGGGAGGAACTCTGGAAACACCATATATTTT.

The chain couples TRBV5-4 to TRBJ1-3, with TRBD1 matching over 8 bases. J gave up 3 bases and V 4 bases, and 6 bases lay outside the gene matches. This CDR3 spans 15 amino acids. Germline CDR1 SGHNT, CDR2 YYREEE (reference sequence). The CDR3 DNA sequence: TGTGCCAGCAGCCCAGGGACAGGTAGTGGAAACACCATATATTTT. This encodes CASSPGTGSGNTIYF.

This chain connects TRBV2 to TRBJ2-1, with 8 bases matching TRBD2. Germline loops: CDR1 SNHLY, CDR2 FYNNEI. The CDR3 covers 14 residues. V lost 7 bases, J lost 5 bases, and 7 bases stayed unmatched. CDR3 region: CASIELAEDNEQFF. DNA of the CDR3: TGTGCCAGCATAGAACTAGCGGAGGACAATGAGCAGTTCTTC.

This clone showed up just a few times. The V call is TRBV5-1, the J call TRBJ2-7; TRBD2 matches 12 bases. V gave up 0 bases and J gave up 2 bases; unmatched junction bases: 0. Per germline, CDR1 SGHRS and CDR2 YFSETQ. The CDR3 runs to 15 residues. The CDR3, as DNA: TGCGCCAGCAGCTTGGGACTAGCGGGAGCCTACGAGCAGTACTTC. It codes for CASSLGLAGAYEQYF.

This clone was found a few times. The V call is TRBV5-6, the J call TRBJ1-4; 7 bases are a match to TRBD1. The junction had 4 bases not matched to a gene; V was cut back by 0 bases and J by 8 bases. The CDR3 extends over 14 amino acids. Germline CDR1 and CDR2: SGHDT and YYEEEE. The CDR3 reads CASSLARTGEKLFF. As DNA, the CDR3 is TGTGCCAGCAGCTTGGCCCGGACAGGCGAAAAACTGTTTTTT.

The CDR3 sequence is CASSLRDGYTF. CDR3 nucleotides: TGTGCCAGCAGTTTACGCGATGGCTACACCTTC. V gene TRBV28 combines with J gene TRBJ1-2; no firm D call. Trimming shortened V by 2 bases and J by 6 bases, and 4 bases separated the two germline ends. There are 11 residues in the CDR3. The germline gives CDR1 MDHEN, CDR2 SYDVKM.

The V gene is TRBV11-2, the J gene TRBJ2-2, with TRBD2 identical over 9 bases. Trimming at V came to 2 bases and at J to 6 bases, leaving 7 bases not matched to a gene. The CDR3 contains 16 residues. In germline, CDR1 is SGHAT, CDR2 FQNNGV. In DNA form, the CDR3 reads TGTGCCAGCAGCTTAACTCCTAGCGGGACACCCGGGGAGCTGTTTTTT. This gives the protein CASSLTPSGTPGELFF.

The chain links TRBV5-1 to TRBJ2-5, with 7 bases that match TRBD1. This CDR3 comprises 14 residues. Germline V gives CDR1 SGHRS, CDR2 YFSETQ. V shed 3 bases, J shed 5 bases, and the junction held 7 bases outside the gene matches. The CDR3, as DNA: TGCGCCAGCAGCTCGGGGACAGCCGGCGAGACCCAGTACTTC. Protein product: CASSSGTAGETQYF.

The rearrangement joins TRBV5-4 to TRBJ2-7; 11 nucleotides line up with TRBD2. The CDR3 is 15 amino acids. With V trimmed by 4 bases and J by 0 bases, 3 bases remained unmatched. Germline CDR1 is SGHNT and CDR2 is YYREEE (reference sequence). CDR3 sequence reads: CASSPTSGSSYEQYF. Written as DNA, the CDR3 is TGTGCCAGCAGCCCTACTAGCGGGAGCTCCTACGAGCAGTACTTC.

In its sample, this clone was seen a few times. The chain links TRBV9 to TRBJ1-1; no definite D call. Germline-derived CDR1 and CDR2 are SGDLS and YYNGEE. V lost 0 bases, J lost 3 bases, and 12 bases lay in between. This CDR3 has 15 amino acids. The CDR3 nucleotides read TGTGCCAGCAGCGTAGAGGCCCCCGGGGACACTGAAGCTTTCTTT. This codes for CASSVEAPGDTEAFF.

This sequence joins TRBV5-1 and TRBJ2-2; tentatively, D is TRBD1 (6 bases). The CDR3 is 15 amino acids. The V end was cut by 4 bases, the J end by 0 bases, with 10 bases between. CDR1 is SGHRS and CDR2 is YFSETQ in the germline V gene. CDR3 nucleotide sequence: TGCGCCAGCAGCATACGACAGGCGAACACCGGGGAGCTGTTTTTT. This encodes CASSIRQANTGELFF.

The chain uses TRBV6-1 and TRBJ2-2; 10 bases agree with TRBD2. The CDR3 has 15 residues. V lost 5 bases, J lost 7 bases, and 7 bases stayed unmatched. Germline V gene data show CDR1 as MNHNS and CDR2 as SASEGT. This chain's CDR3 is CASSSGLAGVGELFF. The CDR3 nucleotides read TGTGCCAGCAGTTCGGGGCTAGCGGGAGTCGGGGAGCTGTTTTTT.

This clone appeared once. The rearrangement links TRBV9 to TRBJ2-7, with 12 bases matching TRBD1. Germline V gene data show CDR1 as SGDLS and CDR2 as YYNGEE. The CDR3 loop spans 14 amino acids. V was pared by 3 bases and J by 5 bases, with 3 bases of the junction left unmatched. CDR3 nucleotide sequence: TGTGCCAGCAGCGCGGGACAGGGGGCCAACGAGCAGTACTTC. Encoded protein: CASSAGQGANEQYF.

The rearrangement links TRBV23-1 to TRBJ1-2; TRBD1 matches 8 bases. TRBV23-1 is classed as an ORF, of uncertain function. Trimming at V came to 0 bases and at J to 2 bases, leaving 14 bases not matched to a gene. This CDR3 region has 19 residues. The CDR3 reads CASSQSPPRTGTTNYGYTF. DNA for the CDR3: TGCGCCAGCAGTCAATCGCCCCCGAGGACAGGGACTACAAACTATGGCTACACCTTC.

V is TRBV4-1 and J is TRBJ2-5, with 8 bases lining up with TRBD1. V lost 1 base, J lost 5 bases, and 6 bases stayed unmatched. CDR1 and CDR2 from the germline V gene are MGHRA and YSYEKL. The CDR3 runs 15 residues. The CDR3 DNA reads TGCGCCAGCAGCCAAGGAGGCAGGGGGCTGGAGACCCAGTACTTC. Its translation is CASSQGGRGLETQYF.

This rearrangement joins TRBV9 to TRBJ2-1; 9 nucleotides align to TRBD1. With V trimmed by 4 bases and J by 7 bases, 15 bases remained unmatched. Germline values: CDR1 SGDLS, CDR2 YYNGEE. The CDR3 is made up of 17 amino acids. CDR3 coding DNA: TGTGCCAGCAGCCCCAGACAAACAGGGGGCGCAGAGAATGAGCAGTTCTTC. Its protein is CASSPRQTGGAENEQFF. The variable domain in full, with the rest retrieved from reference TRBV9 and TRBJ2-1, is DSGVTQTPKHLITATGQRVTLRCSPRSGDLSVYWYQQSLDQGLQFLIQYYNGEERAKGNILERFSAQQFPDLHSELNLSSLELGDSALYFCASSPRQTGGAENEQFFGPGTRLTVL.